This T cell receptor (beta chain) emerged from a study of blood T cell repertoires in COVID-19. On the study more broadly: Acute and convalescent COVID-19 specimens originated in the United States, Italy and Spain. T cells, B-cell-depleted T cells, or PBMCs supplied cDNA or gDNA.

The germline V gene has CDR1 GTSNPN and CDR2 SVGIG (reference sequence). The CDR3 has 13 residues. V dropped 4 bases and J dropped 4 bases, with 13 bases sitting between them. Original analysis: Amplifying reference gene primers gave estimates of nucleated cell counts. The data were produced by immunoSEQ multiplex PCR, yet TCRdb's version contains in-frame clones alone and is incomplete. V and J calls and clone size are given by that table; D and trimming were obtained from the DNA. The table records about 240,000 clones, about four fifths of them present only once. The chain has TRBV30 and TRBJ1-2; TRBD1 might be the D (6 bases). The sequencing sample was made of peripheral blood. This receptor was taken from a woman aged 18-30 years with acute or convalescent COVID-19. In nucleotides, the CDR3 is TGTGCCTGGAAACGGGGGGCGAGCTATGGCTACACCTTC. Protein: CAWKRGASYGYTF.